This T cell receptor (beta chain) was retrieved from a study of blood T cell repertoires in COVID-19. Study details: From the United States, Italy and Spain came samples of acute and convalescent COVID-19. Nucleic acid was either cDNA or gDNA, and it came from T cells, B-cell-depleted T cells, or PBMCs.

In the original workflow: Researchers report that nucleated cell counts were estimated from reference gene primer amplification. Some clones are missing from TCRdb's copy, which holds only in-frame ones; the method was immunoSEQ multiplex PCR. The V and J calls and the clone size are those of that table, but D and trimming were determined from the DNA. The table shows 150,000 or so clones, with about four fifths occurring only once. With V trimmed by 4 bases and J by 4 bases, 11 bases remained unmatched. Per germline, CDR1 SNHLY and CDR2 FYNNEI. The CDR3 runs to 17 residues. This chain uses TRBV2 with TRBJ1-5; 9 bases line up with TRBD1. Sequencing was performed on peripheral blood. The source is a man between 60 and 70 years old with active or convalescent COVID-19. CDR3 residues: CASSAHLQGAGNQPQHF. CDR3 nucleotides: TGTGCCAGCAGTGCCCATCTACAGGGGGCAGGGAATCAGCCCCAGCATTTT.